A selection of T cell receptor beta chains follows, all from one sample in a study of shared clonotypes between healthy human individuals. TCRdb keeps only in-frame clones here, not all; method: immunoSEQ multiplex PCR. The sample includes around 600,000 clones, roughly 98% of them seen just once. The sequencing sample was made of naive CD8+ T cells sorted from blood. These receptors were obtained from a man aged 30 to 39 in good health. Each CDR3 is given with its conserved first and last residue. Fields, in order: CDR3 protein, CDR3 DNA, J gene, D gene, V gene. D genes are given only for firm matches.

CDR3: CASSFLGEQYF
DNA: TGTGCCAGCAGTTTCTTGGGCGAGCAGTACTTC
J: TRBJ2-7
D: NA
V: TRBV28

CDR3: CASSFRNGNQPQHF
DNA: TGTGCCAGCAGTTTTAGGAACGGCAATCAGCCCCAGCATTTT
J: TRBJ1-5
D: NA
V: TRBV28

CDR3: CSVETSDNTEAFF
DNA: TGCAGCGTTGAAACATCGGATAACACTGAAGCTTTCTTT
J: TRBJ1-1
D: NA
V: TRBV29-1

CDR3: CASSTLQVSTDTQYF
DNA: TGTGCCAGCAGCACACTACAGGTTAGCACAGATACGCAGTATTTT
J: TRBJ2-3
D: NA
V: TRBV7-9

CDR3: CASSGVDPDEQYF
DNA: TGTGCCAGCAGCGGGGTAGATCCCGACGAGCAGTACTTC
J: TRBJ2-7
D: NA
V: TRBV9

CDR3: CASSLGSGDYEQYF
DNA: TGTGCCAGCAGCCTGGGGTCCGGGGACTACGAGCAGTACTTC
J: TRBJ2-7
D: NA
V: TRBV7-6

CDR3: CASSPRDKITEAFF
DNA: TGTGCCAGCAGTCCCCGGGACAAGATCACTGAAGCTTTCTTT
J: TRBJ1-1
D: NA
V: TRBV7-9

CDR3: CASSHDVQLEGWWNEQFF
DNA: TGTGCCAGCTCACACGACGTCCAACTGGAGGGCTGGTGGAATGAGCAGTTCTTC
J: TRBJ2-1
D: NA
V: TRBV18

CDR3: CASSEWTESYEQYF
DNA: TGTGCCAGCAGTGAATGGACAGAGTCCTACGAGCAGTACTTC
J: TRBJ2-7
D: NA
V: TRBV25-1

CDR3: CASSQEGSGGPNTEAFF
DNA: TGTGCCAGCAGCCAAGAGGGCAGTGGGGGACCGAACACTGAAGCTTTCTTT
J: TRBJ1-1
D: NA
V: TRBV14